The 26 T cell receptor beta chains below were found in one sample sequenced in a study of early T cells in non-severe SARS-CoV-2 infection. Each CDR3 protein is one row after TCRdb ran MiXCR on the 5' RACE reads. Of tens of thousands of distinct CDR3 sequences listed, 4% to 4.5% were seen once; the top ten hold approximately 3%. The sample taken for sequencing was whole blood. These receptors all stem from an adult who was a healthcare worker with PCR-confirmed SARS-CoV-2 infection or an uninfected control (not recorded which).

The sample holds many counts of this clonotype. The chain couples TRBV7-9 to TRBJ1-2; 7 nucleotides align to TRBD1. Germline V gene lookup returns CDR1 SEHNR and CDR2 FQNEAQ (reference sequence). The CDR3 length is 17 residues. Trimming took 4 bases from V and 4 from J; bases not matched to a gene: 15. CDR3 DNA sequence: TGTGCCAGCAGCTCGTCCGAGTCAGGGGGGCGCTTCTATGGCTACACCTTC. Translation: CASSSSESGGRFYGYTF.

This clonotype was recorded many times. The chain combines TRBV13 with TRBJ1-4, with a possible D match to TRBD1 (5 bases). CDR1 is PRHDT and CDR2 is FYEKMQ in the germline V gene (reference sequence). The CDR3 loop spans 12 amino acids. The ends were cut back, 1 base at V and 12 bases at J, with 9 bases in the middle. The CDR3, as DNA: TGTGCCAGCAGCTTAGTTTCGGGGGAACTGTTTTTT. This sequence encodes CASSLVSGELFF.

The table lists this clonotype with many counts. The V call is TRBV20-1, the J call TRBJ2-4; tentative D call: TRBD2 (5 bases). V shed 0 bases and J shed 0 bases, with 9 bases lying between them. CDR3 length equals 15 residues. Germline assignment: CDR1 DFQATT and CDR2 SNEGSKA (reference sequence). Here the CDR3 reads CSAREGSLAKNIQYF. DNA for the CDR3: TGCAGTGCTAGAGAGGGGAGTCTAGCCAAAAACATTCAGTACTTC.

The table lists this clonotype with many counts. The rearrangement uses TRBV11-3 and TRBJ2-1, with no clear D. The CDR3 sequence is 14 residues long. Germline CDR1 and CDR2: SGHNT and YENEEA. V shed 1 base and J shed 5 bases, with 9 bases lying between them. Here the CDR3 reads CASSLASPNNEQFF. The CDR3 DNA follows: TGTGCCAGCAGCTTAGCGAGTCCTAACAATGAGCAGTTCTTC.

This clonotype was observed at least ten times. V is TRBV6-1 and J is TRBJ1-5; D uncertain. Trimming stripped 6 bases from V and 0 bases from J, with 15 bases between. The CDR3 covers 16 residues. The germline V gene encodes CDR1 MNHNS and CDR2 SASEGT. The chain's CDR3 is CASRGGNQYSNQPQHF. The CDR3 region has the DNA TGTGCCAGCAGGGGCGGAAACCAATATAGCAATCAGCCCCAGCATTTT.

This clonotype has ten or more counts. V and J are TRBV4-1 and TRBJ2-1; D uncertain. Trimming removed 0 bases from V and 3 bases from J, with 9 bases in between. Germline lookup yields CDR1 MGHRA and CDR2 YSYEKL. The CDR3 consists of 15 residues. The CDR3 DNA sequence: TGCGCCAGCAGCCAAGAGTTCGGCAGCTACAATGAGCAGTTCTTC. Its protein product is CASSQEFGSYNEQFF.

This rearrangement joins TRBV6-5 to TRBJ2-1, with TRBD2 as a possible D gene (6 bases). The CDR3 contains 15 residues. Trimming shortened V by 4 bases and J by 2 bases, and 12 bases separated the two germline ends. The V gene's germline CDR1 is MNHEY and CDR2 SVGAGI. Here the CDR3 reads CASSSRGGTYNEQFF. As DNA, the CDR3 is TGTGCCAGCAGTTCCCGCGGAGGGACCTACAATGAGCAGTTCTTC.

The rearrangement links TRBV7-8 to TRBJ1-4; maybe TRBD1 (5 bases). V was trimmed by 7 bases and J by 7 bases, leaving 16 bases between them. The CDR3 runs 14 residues. CDR1 and CDR2 from the germline V gene are SGHVS and FQNEAQ. CDR3 DNA sequence: TGTGCCAGCACCCCAAGGGGATTGTTTGAAAAACTGTTTTTT. Its protein product is CASTPRGLFEKLFF.

The table lists this clonotype with many counts. The chain's CDR3 is CASSSANTGELFF. CDR3 bases: TGCGCCAGCTCCTCAGCGAACACCGGGGAGCTGTTTTTT. The chain is built from TRBV10-1 and TRBJ2-2; D remains unclear. The CDR3 runs to 13 residues. Trimming stripped 8 bases from V and 0 bases from J, with 7 bases between. From germline, CDR1 is WNHNN and CDR2 SYGVQD (reference sequence).

This clonotype was recorded many times. The V gene is TRBV20-1, the J gene TRBJ2-7; tentative D call: TRBD1 (5 bases). Germline V gene sequence: CDR1 DFQATT, CDR2 SNEGSKA (reference sequence). V was cut by 3 bases and J by 3 bases, with 9 bases left in between. The length of the CDR3 is 12 residues. CDR3 sequence reads: CSARSQGYEQYF. The CDR3 DNA reads as TGCAGTGCTAGGAGTCAGGGCTACGAGCAGTACTTC.

This clonotype was found many times. The chain carries TRBV5-4 and TRBJ2-7; no definite D call. This CDR3 has 12 amino acids. Per the germline V gene, CDR1 is SGHNT and CDR2 is YYREEE (reference sequence). The V end lost 5 bases, the J end lost 1 base, and 7 bases lay between the germline ends. The CDR3 loop reads CASSDGSYEQYF. CDR3 nucleotides: TGTGCCAGCAGTGACGGGTCCTACGAGCAGTACTTC.

This clonotype was counted a few times. V usage is TRBV7-9 and J usage is TRBJ2-3, with D possibly matching TRBD1 (6 bases). Germline V lookup: CDR1 SEHNR, CDR2 FQNEAQ (reference sequence). The CDR3 contains 16 residues. Trimming took 5 bases from V and 0 from J, leaving 15 bases between them. This chain's CDR3 is CASSAGQLQSTDTQYF. CDR3 DNA sequence: TGTGCCAGCAGCGCCGGACAGTTGCAAAGCACAGATACGCAGTATTTT. The whole variable domain, filled in from reference TRBV7-9 and TRBJ2-3, reads DTGVSQNPRHKITKRGQNVTFRCDPISEHNRLYWYRQTLGQGPEFLTYFQNEAQLEKSRLLSDRFSAERPKGSFSTLEIQRTEQGDSAMYLCASSAGQLQSTDTQYFGPGTRLTVL.

V gene TRBV14 combines with J gene TRBJ1-3; 7 bases align to TRBD1. Trimming at V came to 5 bases and at J to 3 bases, leaving 4 bases not matched to a gene. CDR3 length equals 14 residues. CDR1 and CDR2 (germline): SGHDN, FVKESK. Here the CDR3 reads CASSDRAIGNTIYF. DNA of the CDR3: TGTGCCAGCAGCGACAGGGCTATTGGAAACACCATATATTTT.

This clonotype was found many times. This chain links TRBV6-5 with TRBJ1-6; D not certain. The V end was cut by 6 bases, the J end by 0 bases, with 9 bases between. The length of the CDR3 is 15 residues. From germline, CDR1 is MNHEY and CDR2 SVGAGI. The CDR3 here is CASSLGNSYNSPLHF. The DNA of the CDR3 is TGTGCCAGCAGCCTAGGGAACTCCTATAATTCACCCCTCCACTTT.

This clonotype has more than one count but fewer than ten. This chain uses TRBV6-6 with TRBJ1-3, with D perhaps matching TRBD1 (6 bases). CDR3 length equals 15 residues. Per the germline V gene, CDR1 is MNHNY and CDR2 is SVGAGI (reference sequence). Deletions cut 8 bases from V and 0 bases from J, with 14 bases between. CDR3 in amino acids: CASHPTGTSGNTIYF. The CDR3 coding sequence is TGTGCCAGCCACCCAACAGGGACCTCTGGAAACACCATATATTTT.

There are many counts of this clonotype. The chain uses TRBV2 and TRBJ2-7, with 7 bases matching TRBD2. CDR3 length: 15 residues. The trim removed 6 bases at V and 3 bases at J, leaving 11 bases unmatched. Germline CDR1 is SNHLY and CDR2 is FYNNEI. The DNA of the CDR3 is TGTGCCAGCAGGGCGAGAAGCGGGGACGACTACGAGCAGTACTTC. Protein: CASRARSGDDYEQYF.

This clonotype has ten or more counts. The gene calls are TRBV20-1 and TRBJ2-7; a possible D gene is TRBD2 (6 bases). There are 14 residues in the CDR3. With 1 base removed from V and 2 bases from J, the gap between germline ends came to 12 bases. CDR1 is DFQATT, CDR2 SNEGSKA, per germline (reference sequence). The CDR3 bases are TGCAGTGCTAGAGGGGGGACTGTTACCTACGAGCAGTACTTC. It codes for CSARGGTVTYEQYF.

Ten or more counts support this clonotype. This chain links TRBV24-1 with TRBJ2-3; TRBD2 agrees at 8 bases. Germline trimming cut 7 bases from V and 6 bases from J; bases unmatched to any gene: 14. Germline CDR1 and CDR2: KGHDR and SFDVKD. CDR3 length: 16 residues. The CDR3 protein is CATSEREAGVRDTQYF. DNA of the CDR3: TGTGCCACCAGCGAGAGAGAAGCGGGAGTGCGCGATACGCAGTATTTT.

This chain connects TRBV11-2 to TRBJ1-4; D is unresolved. The V end lost 3 bases, the J end lost 4 bases, and 9 bases lay between the germline ends. The germline CDR1 and CDR2 sequences are SGHAT and FQNNGV. This CDR3 comprises 14 residues. CDR3 sequence reads: CASSLYRVNEKLFF. CDR3 nucleotide sequence: TGTGCCAGCAGCTTGTACAGAGTTAATGAAAAACTGTTTTTT.

This clonotype was counted ten times or more. The V and J genes are TRBV18 and TRBJ2-2, with D possibly TRBD1 on 5 matching bases. Germline CDR1 and CDR2: KGHSH and LQKENI. The CDR3 contains 13 residues. V dropped 8 bases and J dropped 1 base, with 8 bases sitting between them. The CDR3 protein is CASRTRNTGELFF. In nucleotides, the CDR3 is TGTGCCAGCCGGACACGGAACACCGGGGAGCTGTTTTTT.

This clonotype was seen repeatedly, ten times or more. The CDR3 spells CASSLEGGPYNEQFF. CDR3 DNA sequence: TGTGCCAGCAGCTTAGAGGGAGGCCCCTACAATGAGCAGTTCTTC. The rearrangement uses TRBV7-2 and TRBJ2-1; D perhaps matches TRBD2 (6 bases). V lost 1 base to trimming and J lost 2 bases, with 9 bases between them. In germline, CDR1 is SGHTA, CDR2 FQGNSA. This CDR3 spans 15 amino acids.

This clonotype was picked up many times. The rearrangement links TRBV11-3 to TRBJ1-3; TRBD1 agrees at 7 bases. Germline assignment: CDR1 SGHNT and CDR2 YENEEA. The CDR3 covers 16 residues. J gave up 2 bases and V 1 base, and 5 bases lay outside the gene matches. The CDR3 bases are TGTGCCAGCAGCTTAGGTTTCGACAGGGCTGGAAACACCATATATTTT. Translation gives CASSLGFDRAGNTIYF.

This clonotype turned up a few times. The genes are TRBV2 and TRBJ1-5; D is possibly TRBD1 (6 bases). CDR3 size: 23 residues. Looked up from germline, CDR1 is SNHLY and CDR2 is FYNNEI. The V and J ends lost 0 bases and 0 bases respectively, with 30 bases between them. The CDR3 is CASSEALFSRGFSSGYSNQPQHF. CDR3 in DNA: TGTGCCAGCAGTGAAGCGCTCTTCTCCAGGGGATTCTCCAGTGGGTATAGCAATCAGCCCCAGCATTTT.

This clonotype was detected many times. The chain links TRBV11-3 to TRBJ2-1; the D gene could be TRBD1 or TRBD2 (6 bases each). Germline-derived CDR1 and CDR2 are SGHNT and YENEEA. V was shortened by 4 bases and J by 9 bases, with 19 bases between the two germline ends. The length of the CDR3 is 15 residues. CDR3 loop: CASSSEKGGQVEQFF. The CDR3 bases are TGTGCCAGCAGCTCAGAAAAAGGGGGGCAGGTTGAGCAGTTCTTC.

This clonotype was observed at least ten times. This chain joins TRBV29-1 and TRBJ1-2, with a possible D match to TRBD1 (5 bases). The length of the CDR3 is 13 residues. Trimming removed 8 bases from V and 8 bases from J, with 21 bases in between. CDR1 is SQVTM and CDR2 is ANQGSEA in the germline V gene. In nucleotides, the CDR3 is TGCAGCCACGAGATAACAGGTTTAGGAGGCTACACCTTC. It codes for CSHEITGLGGYTF.

This clonotype was recorded a few times. This sequence joins TRBV11-3 and TRBJ1-6; no reliable D call. Germline V CDR1 and CDR2: SGHNT, YENEEA. V was pared by 4 bases and J by 10 bases, with 11 bases between. This CDR3 has 13 amino acids. The CDR3 loop is CASSWTVGSPLHF. DNA for the CDR3: TGTGCCAGCAGCTGGACCGTAGGGTCACCCCTCCACTTT.